The 20 T cell receptor beta chains given below trace back to one sample, sequenced in a study of B cell selection in AIRE deficiency. Assay: immunoSEQ multiplex PCR; the TCRdb copy retains only in-frame clones and omits some. The sample has roughly 3,100 clones; 78% are singletons. The regulatory T cell sort gate was CD4+CD25hiCD127low/negative. The sequenced material came from Tregs sorted from PBMCs. All receptors derive from a human donor with AIRE deficiency.

The chain recombines TRBV7-2 with TRBJ2-7, with D possibly matching TRBD2 (7 bases). This CDR3 is built from 14 residues. Germline V gives CDR1 SGHTA, CDR2 FQGNSA. V was cut by 1 base and J by 6 bases, with 13 bases left in between. CDR3 protein: CASSLVGGGAEQYF. DNA of the CDR3: TGTGCCAGCAGCTTAGTTGGGGGGGGCGCCGAGCAGTACTTC.

V usage is TRBV29-1 and J usage is TRBJ1-2; weak D call: TRBD1 (5 bases). V lost 4 bases to trimming and J lost 8 bases, with 14 bases between them. CDR1 is SQVTM, CDR2 ANQGSEA, per germline. The CDR3 covers 12 residues. CDR3 residues: CSVGQGDGGYTF. In DNA, the CDR3 is TGCAGCGTTGGGCAGGGCGACGGCGGCTACACCTTC. Together with reference TRBV29-1 and TRBJ1-2, the CDR3 gives the full variable domain: SAVISQKPSRDICQRGTSLTIQCQVDSQVTMMFWYRQQPGQSLTLIATANQGSEATYESGFVIDKFPISRPNLTFSTLTVSNMSPEDSSIYLCSVGQGDGGYTFGSGTRLTVV.

The chain couples TRBV7-2 to TRBJ2-7; 11 bases align to TRBD1. Germline V gene data show CDR1 as SGHTA and CDR2 as FQGNSA. The CDR3 contains 13 residues. J gave up 6 bases and V 3 bases, and 1 base lay outside the gene matches. Here the CDR3 reads CASSLGQGVEQYF. CDR3 coding DNA: TGTGCCAGCAGCTTGGGACAGGGGGTCGAGCAGTACTTC.

The chain employs TRBV6-1 and TRBJ2-2, with 7 bases aligning to TRBD2. Germline V CDR1 and CDR2: MNHNS, SASEGT. Unmatched junction bases numbered 11, after V lost 4 bases and J lost 6 bases. The CDR3 sequence is 16 residues long. The CDR3 loop reads CASSGRGGSLSGELFF. In DNA, the CDR3 is TGTGCCAGCAGTGGTCGGGGCGGGAGCCTTTCCGGGGAGCTGTTTTTT.

The chain recombines TRBV10-3 with TRBJ2-7, with 8 bases matching TRBD1. Per germline, CDR1 ENHRY and CDR2 SYGVKD. This CDR3 contains 13 residues. Unmatched junction bases numbered 10, after V lost 6 bases and J lost 9 bases. The CDR3 DNA follows: TGTGCCATCAGCCTAGGACAGGGCCAGGGGCAGTACTTC. As protein: CAISLGQGQGQYF.

The chain is built from TRBV19 and TRBJ2-3; 10 bases are a match to TRBD2. Germline lookup yields CDR1 LNHDA and CDR2 SQIVND (reference sequence). The CDR3 spans 15 residues. Germline trimming cut 6 bases from V and 6 bases from J; bases unmatched to any gene: 9. CDR3 nucleotides: TGTGCCAGTAGATGGGGACTAGCGAGTGGGGATACGCAGTATTTT. Protein sequence: CASRWGLASGDTQYF.

The rearrangement links TRBV6-1 to TRBJ2-1; 12 bases align to TRBD2. Germline trimming cut 6 bases from V and 6 bases from J; bases unmatched to any gene: 6. CDR1 is MNHNS, CDR2 SASEGT, per germline. The CDR3 runs 15 residues. In nucleotides, the CDR3 is TGTGCCAGCAGACCCAAGGGACTAGCGGGCAATGAGCAGTTCTTC. It yields the protein CASRPKGLAGNEQFF.

The chain links TRBV28 to TRBJ1-2; D is ambiguous. CDR3 length: 13 residues. Trimming stripped 2 bases from V and 4 bases from J, with 8 bases between. Germline CDR1 reads MDHEN; CDR2 reads SYDVKM. The CDR3 sequence is CASSLAESYGYTF. The CDR3 DNA is TGTGCCAGCAGTTTAGCGGAAAGCTATGGCTACACCTTC.

The chain recombines TRBV6-1 with TRBJ2-1, with 12 positions matching TRBD2. CDR1 is MNHNS, CDR2 SASEGT, per germline. This CDR3 has 15 residues. With 6 bases clipped from V and 7 bases from J, the junction kept 7 bases outside the gene matches. The CDR3 loop is CASRGGLAGKNEQFF. The CDR3 nucleotides read TGTGCCAGCAGGGGGGGACTAGCGGGTAAAAATGAGCAGTTCTTC.

The chain links TRBV6-5 to TRBJ1-2; no clear D gene. Germline V CDR1 and CDR2: MNHEY, SVGAGI. V dropped 0 bases and J dropped 5 bases, with 4 bases sitting between them. The CDR3 totals 12 residues. This CDR3 is CASSYSGYGYTF. CDR3 coding DNA: TGTGCCAGCAGTTACTCGGGGTATGGCTACACCTTC.

The V gene is TRBV5-6, the J gene TRBJ2-3; TRBD2 is a possible D gene (6 bases). CDR1 SGHDT and CDR2 YYEEEE come from the germline V gene. The CDR3 has 13 residues. Trimming took off 6 bases at V and 2 bases at J, with 10 bases between the two ends. CDR3 sequence: CASKLAFTDTQYF. The CDR3 DNA reads as TGTGCCAGCAAACTAGCCTTCACAGATACGCAGTATTTT.

The J gene is TRBJ1-6, the V gene TRBV5-5; no clear D gene. The CDR3 has 16 residues. CDR1 and CDR2 (germline): SGHKS, YYEKEE (reference sequence). Trimming took off 1 base at V and 2 bases at J, with 10 bases between the two ends. CDR3 amino acids: CASSLNSGPYNSPLHF. Here the CDR3 DNA reads TGTGCCAGCAGCTTGAACTCCGGCCCCTATAATTCACCCCTCCACTTT.

This clone came up a few times. The junction does not match germline at one end; this may be a read error. The chain carries TRBV19 and TRBJ2-3; the D is unclear. Germline loops: CDR1 LNHDA, CDR2 SQIVND (reference sequence). This CDR3 has 11 residues. Written as DNA, the CDR3 is TGTGCAAGTAGTATAGTAGATACGCAGTATTTT. As protein: CASSIVDTQYF.

V and J are TRBV18 and TRBJ1-5, with a possible D match to TRBD1 (6 bases). The CDR3 sequence is 14 residues long. CDR1 is KGHSH, CDR2 LQKENI, per germline. Trimming left V 6 bases short and J 2 bases short, with 11 bases between. CDR3 residues: CASSAGGRNQPQHF. The CDR3 region has the DNA TGTGCCAGCTCGGCTGGGGGGCGCAATCAGCCCCAGCATTTT.

This chain connects TRBV7-6 to TRBJ2-3; 14 bases line up with TRBD2. Germline CDR1 reads SGHVS; CDR2 reads FNYEAQ. Unmatched junction bases numbered 14, after V lost 5 bases and J lost 4 bases. This CDR3 has 19 residues. The CDR3 sequence: CASSITGTSGSFFPDTQYF. The CDR3 nucleotides are TGTGCCAGCAGCATCACAGGGACTAGCGGGAGTTTCTTCCCAGATACGCAGTATTTT.

The rearrangement joins TRBV5-4 to TRBJ2-2, with 8 nucleotides matching TRBD1. The J segment lost 0 bases and the V segment lost 4 bases, leaving 8 bases of the junction unmatched. CDR1 and CDR2 from the germline V gene are SGHNT and YYREEE (reference sequence). CDR3 length equals 17 residues. The CDR3 bases are TGTGCCAGCAGCCAGAAGACAGGGGCCCCGAACACCGGGGAGCTGTTTTTT. Its translation is CASSQKTGAPNTGELFF. Complete variable domain (other parts from reference TRBV5-4 and TRBJ2-2): ETGVTQSPTHLIKTRGQQVTLRCSSQSGHNTVSWYQQALGQGPQFIFQYYREEENGRGNFPPRFSGLQFPNYSSELNVNALELDDSALYLCASSQKTGAPNTGELFFGEGSRLTVL.

In its sample, this clone was seen once. This rearrangement joins TRBV10-2 to TRBJ2-1; 10 positions agree with TRBD2. V trimming: 6 bases; J trimming: 4 bases; junction bases outside the gene matches: 12. Germline assignment: CDR1 WSHSY and CDR2 SAAADI. The CDR3 has 17 residues. This CDR3 reads CASSDSASGSYYNEQFF. The CDR3 DNA reads as TGCGCCAGCAGCGACTCGGCTAGCGGGAGCTATTACAATGAGCAGTTCTTC.

The chain carries TRBV5-4 and TRBJ1-1, with a possible D match to TRBD1 (5 bases). This CDR3 spans 15 amino acids. V was cut by 4 bases and J by 3 bases, with 16 bases left in between. CDR1 is SGHNT, CDR2 YYREEE, per germline (reference sequence). The CDR3 DNA reads TGTGCCAGCAGCCAGACTGTGGTGGGGGACACTGAAGCTTTCTTT. It is translated as CASSQTVVGDTEAFF.

A few counts support this clone. The J gene is TRBJ2-7, the V gene TRBV11-2; D is possibly TRBD2 (6 bases). Trimming pared 2 bases from V and 7 bases from J, leaving 12 bases between. Germline CDR1 is SGHAT and CDR2 is FQNNGV. This CDR3 is 13 amino acids long. CDR3 sequence reads: CASSLTQGLEQYF. DNA of the CDR3: TGTGCCAGCAGCTTAACCCAAGGACTAGAGCAGTACTTC.

The chain links TRBV6-1 to TRBJ1-1; no clear D gene. The V gene lost 3 bases and the J gene lost 2 bases, with 7 bases spanning the gap. CDR3 length: 13 amino acids. Germline V gene sequence: CDR1 MNHNS, CDR2 SASEGT. The CDR3 DNA sequence: TGTGCCAGCAGTGAGACGGTTAACACTGAAGCTTTCTTT. Residues: CASSETVNTEAFF.